This T cell receptor beta chain was identified during a study of blood T cell repertoires in COVID-19. Across the whole study: Samples representing acute and convalescent COVID-19 were sourced from the United States, Italy and Spain.

Participants were aged about 18 to 95 years, lived in about 26 US areas, and enrolled virtually. This CDR3 has 15 amino acids. Germline lookup yields CDR1 SNHLY and CDR2 FYNNEI. Trimming removed 5 bases from V and 6 bases from J, with 17 bases in between. In the original analysis: Amplification of reference gene primers was used by the study to estimate nucleated cell counts. TCRdb keeps only in-frame clones here, not all; method: immunoSEQ multiplex PCR. V and J calls and clone size are as listed in that table; D and trimming were resolved from the DNA. The sample consists of some 200,000 clones, 80% to 90% of them appearing once.

Specimen: PBMCs or T cells enriched from blood (not recorded which). The chain is built from TRBV2 and TRBJ1-5; D remains unclear. The sequence derives from a woman between 18 and 30 years old who had recovered from COVID-19. As DNA, the CDR3 is TGTGCCAGCAGTAGTGGACCGAGGGTGGCTCAGCCCCAGCATTTT. Encoded protein: CASSSGPRVAQPQHF.